These T cell receptor beta chains were read from a single sample in a study of blood T cell repertoires in COVID-19. Sequencing was performed with immunoSEQ multiplex PCR; in TCRdb, only in-frame clones are kept and a portion is missing. The data hold 160,000 or so clones, with more than 70% observed a single time. Input material: peripheral blood. Receptor source: a man in his fifties or sixties with acute or convalescent COVID-19. Both conserved end residues are part of each CDR3. Each record gives: V gene, D gene, J gene, clone size, CDR3 protein, CDR3 DNA. D genes are given only for firm matches. Size values are once, few and many counts, or a class for expanded clones, and some rows have none.

TRBV24-1,TRBD1,TRBJ2-5,.,CATSETTGPETQYF,TGTGCCACCAGTGAAACGACAGGGCCAGAGACCCAGTACTTC
TRBV4-1,.,TRBJ1-1,.,CASKGGGVAFF,TGCGCCAGCAAAGGGGGGGGAGTAGCTTTCTTT
TRBV6-5,TRBD1,TRBJ1-6,.,CASETGGSPLHF,TGTGCCAGCGAGACAGGGGGATCACCCCTCCACTTT
TRBV10-3,TRBD2,TRBJ2-1,.,CAIRDYSGAYNEQFF,TGTGCCATCAGGGACTACAGCGGGGCCTACAATGAGCAGTTCTTC
TRBV7-9,TRBD1,TRBJ1-2,.,CASSRGGQGTNGYTF,TGTGCCAGCAGCCGGGGGGGACAGGGAACGAATGGCTACACCTTC
TRBV3-1/TRBV3-2,.,TRBJ2-3,.,CASSQDGQGGTDTQYF,TGTGCCAGCAGCCAAGATGGGCAGGGTGGAACAGATACGCAGTATTTT
TRBV27,.,TRBJ1-1,once,CASSKITGLNTEAFF,TGTGCCAGCAGCAAAATAACAGGGCTGAACACTGAAGCTTTCTTT
TRBV19,TRBD1,TRBJ1-5,.,CASTWDRGRNQPQHF,TGTGCCAGTACCTGGGACAGGGGAAGGAATCAGCCCCAGCATTTT
TRBV24-1,.,TRBJ2-1,.,CATSDPRRGPYNEQFF,TGTGCCACCAGTGATCCGCGCAGGGGACCCTACAATGAGCAGTTCTTC
TRBV7-9,.,TRBJ2-5,.,CASNDNREETQYF,TGTGCCAGCAACGACAACAGGGAAGAGACCCAGTACTTC
TRBV18,.,TRBJ1-2,.,CASSPEGVQGYTF,TGTGCCAGCTCACCAGAAGGGGTGCAGGGCTACACCTTC
TRBV2,TRBD1,TRBJ1-1,.,CASSEQGVFNTEAFF,TGTGCCAGCAGTGAGCAGGGGGTTTTTAACACTGAAGCTTTCTTT
TRBV11-2,.,TRBJ1-1,.,CASSLVVSGVGTEAFF,TGTGCCAGCAGCTTAGTGGTGTCAGGGGTTGGGACTGAAGCTTTCTTT
TRBV5-1,TRBD1,TRBJ2-5,.,CATFSTGRETQYF,TGCGCCACCTTTTCGACAGGGCGGGAGACCCAGTACTTC
TRBV6-5,.,TRBJ1-2,.,CASSYSSLNYGYTF,TGTGCCAGCAGTTACTCGAGCTTAAACTATGGCTACACCTTC
TRBV5-1,TRBD2,TRBJ2-5,.,CASSISGGGRETQYF,TGCGCCAGCAGCATTAGCGGGGGGGGCAGAGAGACCCAGTACTTC
TRBV11-1,.,TRBJ2-3,.,CASSSTGRSSSTQYF,TGTGCCAGCAGCTCGACAGGAAGGAGTAGCTCTACGCAGTATTTT
TRBV9,TRBD1,TRBJ1-2,.,CASSVAPGGLYGYTF,TGTGCCAGCAGCGTAGCCCCAGGGGGGTTATACGGCTACACCTTC
TRBV6-5,TRBD1,TRBJ2-7,.,CASTRGTGDEQYF,TGTGCCAGCACCCGCGGGACAGGCGACGAGCAGTACTTC
TRBV18,TRBD1,TRBJ2-3,.,CASSKDRGLTDTQYF,TGTGCCAGCTCAAAGGACAGGGGGCTTACAGATACGCAGTATTTT
TRBV6-1,.,TRBJ1-2,.,CASSERPETRGGYTF,TGTGCCAGCAGTGAACGCCCTGAGACCCGGGGGGGCTACACCTTC
TRBV30,.,TRBJ1-5,.,CAWSPQGNQPQHF,TGTGCCTGGAGCCCCCAGGGGAATCAGCCCCAGCATTTT
TRBV11-2,.,TRBJ2-4,.,CASSFRDGAKNIQYF,TGTGCCAGCAGCTTCAGGGATGGGGCCAAAAACATTCAGTACTTC
TRBV20-1,TRBD1,TRBJ2-1,.,CSARRGGEQFF,TGCAGTGCTAGACGAGGGGGCGAGCAGTTCTTC
TRBV11-2,.,TRBJ2-3,.,CASSFSGLMDTQYF,TGTGCCAGCAGCTTCTCAGGGTTAATGGATACGCAGTATTTT
TRBV6-6,.,TRBJ1-1,.,CASRPETGGNTEAFF,TGTGCCAGCAGGCCTGAGACAGGTGGGAACACTGAAGCTTTCTTT
TRBV11-3,TRBD2,TRBJ2-1,.,CASSWSGRGGYNEQFF,TGTGCCAGCAGCTGGTCGGGGCGCGGGGGCTACAATGAGCAGTTCTTC
TRBV6-2/TRBV6-3,.,TRBJ1-1,.,CASSLRSVTEAFF,TGTGCCAGCAGTTTAAGATCGGTCACTGAAGCTTTCTTT
TRBV5-4,.,TRBJ1-3,.,CASSLESSGNTIYF,TGTGCCAGCAGCTTGGAGAGTTCTGGAAACACCATATATTTT
TRBV12-3/TRBV12-4,.,TRBJ1-6,.,CASRRDGSSPLHF,TGTGCCAGCAGGAGGGACGGGAGTTCACCCCTCCACTTT
TRBV14,.,TRBJ1-2,once,CASSQEAGRLRGYTF,TGTGCCAGCAGCCAAGAGGCGGGACGGCTTCGAGGCTACACCTTC
TRBV7-2,TRBD1,TRBJ1-5,few,CASSPDRGAHQPQHF,TGTGCCAGCAGCCCGGACAGGGGCGCCCATCAGCCCCAGCATTTT
TRBV5-1,.,TRBJ2-7,.,CASSFYAGDNEQYF,TGCGCCAGCAGCTTCTATGCTGGGGACAACGAGCAGTACTTC
TRBV27,TRBD1,TRBJ1-5,.,CASSPLRDRGLLIRNSNQPQHF,TGTGCCAGCAGTCCCCTCCGGGACAGGGGGCTCCTTATACGTAATAGCAATCAGCCCCAGCATTTT
TRBV5-5,TRBD1,TRBJ1-2,.,CASSPPLPGTANYGYTF,TGTGCCAGCAGCCCTCCCCTCCCCGGGACAGCTAACTATGGCTACACCTTC
TRBV21-1,.,TRBJ2-7,once,CATRQGVRYEQYF,TGTGCCACCAGACAGGGGGTCCGCTACGAGCAGTACTTC
TRBV18,.,TRBJ1-4,.,CASSLGVPGTNEKLFF,TGTGCCAGCTCCCTCGGAGTACCGGGAACTAATGAAAAACTGTTTTTT
TRBV27,.,TRBJ1-6,.,CASRPGGLSYNSPLHF,TGTGCCAGCAGACCTGGAGGGCTATCCTATAATTCACCCCTCCACTTT
TRBV5-4,.,TRBJ2-3,.,CASSYPGAISTDTQYF,TGTGCCAGCAGCTATCCAGGGGCGATCAGCACAGATACGCAGTATTTT
TRBV5-1,.,TRBJ2-1,.,CASSLRGKGNEQFF,TGCGCCAGCAGCTTAAGGGGGAAAGGTAATGAGCAGTTCTTC
TRBV19,.,TRBJ1-1,.,CASSMGGGDTEAFF,TGTGCCAGTAGTATGGGAGGGGGGGACACTGAAGCTTTCTTT